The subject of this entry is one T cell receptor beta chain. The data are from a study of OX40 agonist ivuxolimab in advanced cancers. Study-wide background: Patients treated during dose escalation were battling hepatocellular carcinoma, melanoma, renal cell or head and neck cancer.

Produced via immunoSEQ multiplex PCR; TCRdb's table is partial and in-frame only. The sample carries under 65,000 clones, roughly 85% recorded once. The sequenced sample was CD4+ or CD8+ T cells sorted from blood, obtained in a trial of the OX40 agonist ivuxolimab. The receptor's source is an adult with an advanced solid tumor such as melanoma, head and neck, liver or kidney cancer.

The CDR3 nucleotides read TGTGCCAGCAGCCCTAGGGGGACTAGCGGTTTACTGAGCTCCTACAATGAGCAGTTCTTC. As protein: CASSPRGTSGLLSSYNEQFF. V gene TRBV27 combines with J gene TRBJ2-1, with TRBD2 identical over 11 bases. The CDR3 loop spans 20 amino acids. CDR1 and CDR2 (germline): MNHEY, SMNVEV (reference sequence). After removal of 6 bases from V and 0 bases from J, the junction contained 16 bases not matched to a gene.